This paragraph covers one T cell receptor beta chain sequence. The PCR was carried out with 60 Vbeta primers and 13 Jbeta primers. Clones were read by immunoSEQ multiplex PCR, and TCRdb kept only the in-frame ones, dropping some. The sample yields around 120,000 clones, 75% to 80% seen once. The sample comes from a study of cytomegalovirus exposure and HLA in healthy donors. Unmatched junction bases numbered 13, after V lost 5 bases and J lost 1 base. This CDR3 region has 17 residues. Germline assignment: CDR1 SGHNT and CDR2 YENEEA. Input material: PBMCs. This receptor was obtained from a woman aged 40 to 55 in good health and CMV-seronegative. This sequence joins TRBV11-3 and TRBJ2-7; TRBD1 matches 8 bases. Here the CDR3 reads CASSDRDRTLVSYEQYF. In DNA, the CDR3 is TGTGCCAGCAGCGATCGGGACAGGACATTAGTATCCTACGAGCAGTACTTC.